These T cell receptor beta chains were read from a single sample in a study of metastatic and nonmetastatic thyroid tumors. TCRdb re-analyzed the PCR reads through MiXCR. Of 3,000 to 4,500 clones in the sample, under 40% were seen once. The source material was adjacent normal tissue. The origin of the receptors is a male donor with papillary thyroid cancer or a benign thyroid nodule (not recorded which). Some clones in this sample may be carry-over from other donors' samples. The CDR3 runs from the conserved cysteine through the conserved F or W. The order of the fields is CDR3 DNA, CDR3 protein, J gene, clone size, V gene, D gene. D genes are given only for firm matches. Rows may omit the clone size; those that give it use once, few, many or a size class.

cdr3_nt: TGCAGTGCTAGGGGAAGGGCTGGGGCCAAGGTCCTGACGTTC
cdr3_aa: CSARGRAGAKVLTF
j_call: TRBJ2-6
clone_size: .
v_call: TRBV20-1
d_call: .

cdr3_nt: TGTGCCAGCAGGGGCCAGGTGAACACTGAAGCTTTCTTT
cdr3_aa: CASRGQVNTEAFF
j_call: TRBJ1-1
clone_size: .
v_call: TRBV5-6
d_call: .

cdr3_nt: TGTGCCAGCAGTTTCCCGGGACAGGGGGTGAACACCGGGGAGCTGTTTTTT
cdr3_aa: CASSFPGQGVNTGELFF
j_call: TRBJ2-2
clone_size: .
v_call: TRBV12-3/TRBV12-4
d_call: TRBD1

cdr3_nt: TGTGCCTCCACCCGGGACGGAGGGACCGGGGAGCTGTTTTTT
cdr3_aa: CASTRDGGTGELFF
j_call: TRBJ2-2
clone_size: many
v_call: TRBV30
d_call: .

cdr3_nt: TGCAGTGCTAGCCCCGGGGCTGCCTATGGCTACACCTTC
cdr3_aa: CSASPGAAYGYTF
j_call: TRBJ1-2
clone_size: .
v_call: TRBV20-1
d_call: .

cdr3_nt: TGTGCCAGCAGTCTTAGCGGTGCCCCCGCCAATGAGCAGTTCTTC
cdr3_aa: CASSLSGAPANEQFF
j_call: TRBJ2-1
clone_size: large
v_call: TRBV25-1
d_call: .

cdr3_nt: TGCAGCGTTGGCAGGCTTACCTCTGGAAACACCATATATTTT
cdr3_aa: CSVGRLTSGNTIYF
j_call: TRBJ1-3
clone_size: medium-sized
v_call: TRBV29-1
d_call: .

cdr3_nt: TGTGCCAGCAGTTTTAAACTCGGACAGAACTACGAGCAGTACTTC
cdr3_aa: CASSFKLGQNYEQYF
j_call: TRBJ2-7
clone_size: .
v_call: TRBV27
d_call: .

cdr3_nt: TGCGCCAGCAAAGTCCCCCAGGTTTACCCGAGGGCCGGGGAGCTGTTTTTT
cdr3_aa: CASKVPQVYPRAGELFF
j_call: TRBJ2-2
clone_size: .
v_call: TRBV6-2/TRBV6-3
d_call: .

cdr3_nt: TGTGCCAGCAAAGATAGCGGGAGGGTCACCTACAATGAGCAGTTCTTC
cdr3_aa: CASKDSGRVTYNEQFF
j_call: TRBJ2-1
clone_size: few
v_call: TRBV12-3/TRBV12-4
d_call: TRBD2

cdr3_nt: TGCAGTGCCGAACCGGGACTAGCGGGAGTTATTGAGCAGTTCTTC
cdr3_aa: CSAEPGLAGVIEQFF
j_call: TRBJ2-1
clone_size: .
v_call: TRBV20-1
d_call: TRBD2

cdr3_nt: TGTGCCTGGAGAAGTGGGACCTTACGATTAGATACGCAGTATTTT
cdr3_aa: CAWRSGTLRLDTQYF
j_call: TRBJ2-3
clone_size: .
v_call: TRBV30
d_call: .

cdr3_nt: TGCAGTGCCCGCCTCCCGTCCGAGCAGTACTTC
cdr3_aa: CSARLPSEQYF
j_call: TRBJ2-7
clone_size: .
v_call: TRBV20-1
d_call: .

cdr3_nt: TGTGCCAGCAGCTTCGGGACAGGGTTACAAGAGCAGTACTTC
cdr3_aa: CASSFGTGLQEQYF
j_call: TRBJ2-7
clone_size: .
v_call: TRBV11-1
d_call: TRBD1

cdr3_nt: TGCAGTGCTGGGGGACCGGGGCAGGTGAACACTGAAGCTTTCTTT
cdr3_aa: CSAGGPGQVNTEAFF
j_call: TRBJ1-1
clone_size: .
v_call: TRBV20-1
d_call: .

cdr3_nt: TGTGCCAGCAGCCCTACGGCCAGGGAAGTAGCTAACGATGGCTACACATTC
cdr3_aa: CASSPTAREVANDGYTF
j_call: TRBJ1-2
clone_size: .
v_call: TRBV27
d_call: .

cdr3_nt: TGTGCCAGCAGCGCCAGCTGGCGGACAGATACGCAGTATTTT
cdr3_aa: CASSASWRTDTQYF
j_call: TRBJ2-3
clone_size: few
v_call: TRBV27
d_call: .

cdr3_nt: TGCGCCAGCAGCCGGGGCACAAACTATGGCTACACCTTC
cdr3_aa: CASSRGTNYGYTF
j_call: TRBJ1-2
clone_size: .
v_call: TRBV5-1
d_call: .

cdr3_nt: TGTGCCAGCAGCTTGGGCCCCGAGCAGTTCTTC
cdr3_aa: CASSLGPEQFF
j_call: TRBJ2-1
clone_size: .
v_call: TRBV7-9
d_call: .

cdr3_nt: TGTGCCAGCAGTCCAAGGGGGGACAGAGCCCTTGTCACCATATATTTT
cdr3_aa: CASSPRGDRALVTIYF
j_call: TRBJ1-3
clone_size: .
v_call: TRBV12-3/TRBV12-4
d_call: TRBD1

cdr3_nt: TGTGCCAGCAGCTGGGACCCGAACACTGAAGCTTTCTTT
cdr3_aa: CASSWDPNTEAFF
j_call: TRBJ1-1
clone_size: .
v_call: TRBV7-2
d_call: .

cdr3_nt: TGTGCCAGCAGTTACGAGGCAGCCACTTCCTACGAGCAGTACTTC
cdr3_aa: CASSYEAATSYEQYF
j_call: TRBJ2-7
clone_size: .
v_call: TRBV6-2/TRBV6-3
d_call: .

cdr3_nt: TGTGCCAGCAGCTTAGGGGGACAGGAATCCTACGAGCAGTACTTC
cdr3_aa: CASSLGGQESYEQYF
j_call: TRBJ2-7
clone_size: few
v_call: TRBV7-8
d_call: TRBD1

cdr3_nt: TGTGCCAGCAGTCTACTCAGACTAGCCCGCGAGCAGTACTTC
cdr3_aa: CASSLLRLAREQYF
j_call: TRBJ2-7
clone_size: few
v_call: TRBV28
d_call: TRBD2

cdr3_nt: TGTGCCAGCAGTCCTCAGGGGGCGGGCTATGGCTTCACCTTC
cdr3_aa: CASSPQGAGYGFTF
j_call: TRBJ1-2
clone_size: few
v_call: TRBV6-1
d_call: TRBD1

cdr3_nt: TGCGCCAGCAGTGATCCTAGCGGCTACAATGAGCAGTTCTTC
cdr3_aa: CASSDPSGYNEQFF
j_call: TRBJ2-1
clone_size: large
v_call: TRBV10-2
d_call: TRBD2

cdr3_nt: TGTGCCAGCAGTAGTGCGGGACAGGGGGCCTATGGCTACACCTTC
cdr3_aa: CASSSAGQGAYGYTF
j_call: TRBJ1-2
clone_size: .
v_call: TRBV6-2/TRBV6-3
d_call: TRBD1

cdr3_nt: TGTGCCAGTAGTTTAACGCCGGGACAGGGGGCAGTTCAGCCCCAGCATTTT
cdr3_aa: CASSLTPGQGAVQPQHF
j_call: TRBJ1-5
clone_size: .
v_call: TRBV19
d_call: TRBD1

cdr3_nt: TGCAGTGCCCCCAGCGGGACAGGGTACAATGAGCAGTTCTTT
cdr3_aa: CSAPSGTGYNEQFF
j_call: TRBJ2-1
clone_size: .
v_call: TRBV20-1
d_call: TRBD1

cdr3_nt: TGTGCCAGCAGCGGGGGACGCAGCTCCTACGAGCAGTACTTC
cdr3_aa: CASSGGRSSYEQYF
j_call: TRBJ2-7
clone_size: .
v_call: TRBV28
d_call: .

cdr3_nt: TGTGCCAGCAGCCAATATGAGTACGAGCAGTACTTC
cdr3_aa: CASSQYEYEQYF
j_call: TRBJ2-7
clone_size: large
v_call: TRBV3-1
d_call: .

cdr3_nt: TGTGCCAGCAGTTTTTCAGGGACAGGGCAAAATTCCTACGAGCAGTACTTC
cdr3_aa: CASSFSGTGQNSYEQYF
j_call: TRBJ2-7
clone_size: few
v_call: TRBV27
d_call: TRBD1

cdr3_nt: TGTGCCAGCAGTTCCGGGACAGAAAGATACGAGCAGTACTTC
cdr3_aa: CASSSGTERYEQYF
j_call: TRBJ2-7
clone_size: few
v_call: TRBV12-3/TRBV12-4
d_call: TRBD1

cdr3_nt: TGTGCCAGCAGCTTAGGCCTAGAACCAGATACGCAGTATTTT
cdr3_aa: CASSLGLEPDTQYF
j_call: TRBJ2-3
clone_size: once
v_call: TRBV11-3
d_call: .

cdr3_nt: TGTGCCAGCTCACCCGACAGGCATCAGCCCCAGCATTTT
cdr3_aa: CASSPDRHQPQHF
j_call: TRBJ1-5
clone_size: medium-sized
v_call: TRBV18
d_call: .

cdr3_nt: TGTGCCAGCATTAGGGACAGGGCCTATGAGCAGTACTTC
cdr3_aa: CASIRDRAYEQYF
j_call: TRBJ2-7
clone_size: .
v_call: TRBV6-1
d_call: TRBD1

cdr3_nt: TGTGCCAGCGGCAGGGGGGCTGGCTACACCTTC
cdr3_aa: CASGRGAGYTF
j_call: TRBJ1-2
clone_size: few
v_call: TRBV27
d_call: TRBD1

cdr3_nt: TGTGCCAGCATTTACGATGCTCGACAGGGAAGCTATTGCTACACCTTC
cdr3_aa: CASIYDARQGSYCYTF
j_call: TRBJ1-2
clone_size: .
v_call: TRBV6-2/TRBV6-3
d_call: TRBD1

cdr3_nt: TGTGCCAGCAGTGAACCTCCAGGGTATGGCTACACCTTC
cdr3_aa: CASSEPPGYGYTF
j_call: TRBJ1-2
clone_size: few
v_call: TRBV6-1
d_call: .

cdr3_nt: TGTGCCAGCAGCAGGCAGCAAGGGGTTACCCATTACTTC
cdr3_aa: CASSRQQGVTHYF
j_call: TRBJ2-5
clone_size: few
v_call: TRBV6-1
d_call: .

cdr3_nt: TGTGCCAGCAGTGAACAGGCAGCCTATAGCAATCAGCCCCAGCATTTT
cdr3_aa: CASSEQAAYSNQPQHF
j_call: TRBJ1-5
clone_size: .
v_call: TRBV2
d_call: .

cdr3_nt: TGCAGTGCTACTGGGGCCGGGGGCACTGAAGCTTTCTTT
cdr3_aa: CSATGAGGTEAFF
j_call: TRBJ1-1
clone_size: .
v_call: TRBV20-1
d_call: .

cdr3_nt: TGTGCCAGTAGTATCTCGACTAGCGGATCGACCAATGAGCAGTTCTTC
cdr3_aa: CASSISTSGSTNEQFF
j_call: TRBJ2-1
clone_size: .
v_call: TRBV19
d_call: TRBD2

cdr3_nt: TGCGCCAGGGCAGGGGGAGGGCTCTCCTACGAGCAGTACTTC
cdr3_aa: CARAGGGLSYEQYF
j_call: TRBJ2-7
clone_size: few
v_call: TRBV5-1
d_call: .

cdr3_nt: TGTGCCAGCAGTTTTTCGGGGGGGAGGTACGAGCAGTACTTC
cdr3_aa: CASSFSGGRYEQYF
j_call: TRBJ2-7
clone_size: large
v_call: TRBV28
d_call: TRBD2

cdr3_nt: TGTGCCAGCATCCCAGACGGACGGCGGGCTTTCTTT
cdr3_aa: CASIPDGRRAFF
j_call: TRBJ1-1
clone_size: .
v_call: TRBV6-1
d_call: .

cdr3_nt: TGTGCCAGCAGCGCACAAGTGAACACTGAAGCTTTCTTT
cdr3_aa: CASSAQVNTEAFF
j_call: TRBJ1-1
clone_size: medium-sized
v_call: TRBV9
d_call: .

cdr3_nt: TGCGCCAGCAGCTTGTTGGGCGGGGGAAACACCGGGGAGCTGTTTTTT
cdr3_aa: CASSLLGGGNTGELFF
j_call: TRBJ2-2
clone_size: .
v_call: TRBV5-1
d_call: TRBD2

cdr3_nt: TGTGCCTGGAGTCCCGACAGGGTCTATGGCTACACCTTC
cdr3_aa: CAWSPDRVYGYTF
j_call: TRBJ1-2
clone_size: once
v_call: TRBV30
d_call: TRBD1

cdr3_nt: TGTGCCAGCAGTGATGGGGTAACCGAAAAACTGTTTTTT
cdr3_aa: CASSDGVTEKLFF
j_call: TRBJ1-4
clone_size: few
v_call: TRBV6-1
d_call: .

cdr3_nt: TGTGCCAGCAGCCAAGGTGGGGCCAACGTCCTGACTTTC
cdr3_aa: CASSQGGANVLTF
j_call: TRBJ2-6
clone_size: .
v_call: TRBV3-1
d_call: .

cdr3_nt: TGTGCCACCAGCCCTACTTTAGCGGGAGGGACGACCTACGAGCAGTACTTC
cdr3_aa: CATSPTLAGGTTYEQYF
j_call: TRBJ2-7
clone_size: few
v_call: TRBV15
d_call: TRBD2

cdr3_nt: TGTGCCAGCAGTTGGGAAGGGGGGACCACCGTGGAAGAGCAGTACTTC
cdr3_aa: CASSWEGGTTVEEQYF
j_call: TRBJ2-7
clone_size: few
v_call: TRBV6-1
d_call: .

cdr3_nt: TGTGCCATCAGTGAGACTAGCCCGAATACCGTTGAGCTGTTTTTT
cdr3_aa: CAISETSPNTVELFF
j_call: TRBJ2-2
clone_size: .
v_call: TRBV24-1
d_call: TRBD2

cdr3_nt: TGCGCCAGCAGTGAGGCGGCCCGAGCCTACGAGCAGTACTTC
cdr3_aa: CASSEAARAYEQYF
j_call: TRBJ2-7
clone_size: .
v_call: TRBV10-2
d_call: .

cdr3_nt: TGTGCCAGCAGCTTAGAAGGGGAGCTGTTTTTT
cdr3_aa: CASSLEGELFF
j_call: TRBJ2-2
clone_size: few
v_call: TRBV11-2
d_call: .

cdr3_nt: TGCGCCAGCAGCCAAGGTCTTGGGCAGGGCTATGGCTACACCTTC
cdr3_aa: CASSQGLGQGYGYTF
j_call: TRBJ1-2
clone_size: once
v_call: TRBV4-3
d_call: .

cdr3_nt: TGTGCCAGCTCACAACTACCGGGACCGGGTAACTACGAGCAGTACTTC
cdr3_aa: CASSQLPGPGNYEQYF
j_call: TRBJ2-7
clone_size: few
v_call: TRBV18
d_call: .

cdr3_nt: TGTGCCAGCAGCGGGGGGGACAGCTTCTATGGCTACACCTTC
cdr3_aa: CASSGGDSFYGYTF
j_call: TRBJ1-2
clone_size: .
v_call: TRBV7-9
d_call: TRBD1

cdr3_nt: TGTGCCAGCAGTGAAGCGCGGGGTACTAACTATGGCTACACCTTC
cdr3_aa: CASSEARGTNYGYTF
j_call: TRBJ1-2
clone_size: few
v_call: TRBV2
d_call: .